This passage covers 8 T cell receptor beta chains from one sample sequenced in a study of molecular identifiers for immune sequencing clone quantification. TCRdb processed the PCR reads anew with MiXCR; each CDR3 protein has one entry. The table shows 62,000 or so distinct CDR3 sequences, with less than 20% occurring only once. Sequenced material: naive CD8+ T cells from blood, with Jurkat cell RNA spiked in. Subset defined: FACS-sorted CD8+CD4-CCR7+CD45RA+ naive T cells. These receptors came from a human donor in good health. Some libraries in this study had Jurkat cell RNA spiked in.

The chain couples TRBV11-3 to TRBJ2-7; the match to TRBD2 covers 7 bases. Losses at the gene ends were 5 bases for V and 5 bases for J; bases not matched to a gene: 9. The CDR3 consists of 14 residues. The germline V gene encodes CDR1 SGHNT and CDR2 YENEEA. The chain's CDR3 is CASSLGLVAHEQYF. The CDR3 region has the DNA TGTGCCAGCAGCCTAGGACTAGTCGCCCACGAGCAGTACTTC.

Comment on this clonotype: A much larger clonotype is one base distant, so this may be a read error. J is TRBJ1-6 and V is TRBV25-1; D unresolved. The ends were cut back, 1 base at V and 9 bases at J, with 10 bases in the middle. Germline assignment: CDR1 MGHDK and CDR2 SYGVNS. The CDR3 runs to 14 residues. CDR3 coding DNA: TGTGCCAGCAGTGAATTGAGCGATGGTTCACCCCTCCACTTT. Encoded protein: CASSELSDGSPLHF.

In this sample, this clonotype turned up many times. This chain uses TRBV7-9 with TRBJ2-2; tentative D call: TRBD2 (5 bases). V was shortened by 1 base and J by 8 bases, with 17 bases between the two germline ends. Looked up from germline, CDR1 is SEHNR and CDR2 is FQNEAQ (reference sequence). The CDR3 contains 16 residues. Written as DNA, the CDR3 is TGTGCCAGCAGCTTAGAACTCGGGGTAGCGTCGGGGGAGCTGTTTTTT. Its translation is CASSLELGVASGELFF.

This chain links TRBV19 with TRBJ1-5; no clear D gene. Per germline, CDR1 LNHDA and CDR2 SQIVND (reference sequence). The CDR3 runs to 15 residues. Trimming stripped 7 bases from V and 0 bases from J, with 13 bases between. The CDR3 reads CASNLWLNSNQPQHF. In DNA, the CDR3 is TGTGCCAGTAATCTCTGGCTGAATAGCAATCAGCCCCAGCATTTT.

This clonotype was seen only a few times. The rearrangement links TRBV27 to TRBJ2-7, with TRBD2 matching over 10 bases. CDR3 length: 15 residues. Looked up from germline, CDR1 is MNHEY and CDR2 is SMNVEV (reference sequence). Unmatched junction bases numbered 8, after V lost 7 bases and J lost 2 bases. CDR3 sequence: CASTPLAGATYEQYF. The CDR3 coding sequence is TGTGCCAGCACCCCGCTAGCGGGAGCCACCTACGAGCAGTACTTC.

A note on this clonotype: Being one base from a much bigger clone, this may be a read error. V is TRBV29-1 and J is TRBJ1-1; possible D gene TRBD1, 5 bases. CDR1 and CDR2 (germline): SQVTM, ANQGSEA. Trimming stripped 1 base from V and 4 bases from J, with 10 bases between. The CDR3 has 13 residues. The DNA for the CDR3 is TGCAGCGTTGAAGTCAGGGCGGGCACTGAAGCTTTCTTT. Residues: CSVEVRAGTEAFF.

This clonotype was observed many times. The genes are TRBV29-1 and TRBJ2-1, with 11 bases fitting TRBD2. This CDR3 contains 17 residues. The germline CDR1 and CDR2 sequences are SQVTM and ANQGSEA. V lost 0 bases to trimming and J lost 7 bases; unmatched junction nucleotides: 11. The DNA for the CDR3 is TGCAGCGTTGAAGATCGGCCCGGGGTAGCGGGAGGGAATGAGCAGTTCTTC. It codes for CSVEDRPGVAGGNEQFF.

This clonotype came up a few times. This sequence joins TRBV24-1 and TRBJ2-2, with 7 bases identical to TRBD1. Trimming took 4 bases from V and 1 from J; bases not matched to a gene: 11. The CDR3 length is 18 residues. Germline-derived CDR1 and CDR2 are KGHDR and SFDVKD. This CDR3 is CATSDSWLGQKNTGELFF. Written as DNA, the CDR3 is TGTGCCACCAGTGACTCATGGTTGGGACAGAAGAACACCGGGGAGCTGTTTTTT.